This T cell receptor (beta chain) was retrieved from a study of molecular identifiers for immune sequencing clone quantification. The overall study: Four of five RNA aliquots from approximately 22,000 or 94,000 naive CD8 T cells were sequenced. Study-level findings and limits: Whereas clones above 20 RNA copies held under 1% of naive-cell molecules, they held over 99% of effector molecules.

The CDR3 has 14 amino acids. Germline-derived CDR1 and CDR2 are SGHDT and YYEEEE. Trimming took 2 bases from V and 0 from J; bases not matched to a gene: 0. CD8+CD4-CCR7+CD45RA+ cells were sorted as naive CD8 T cells. As previously described, bulk TCR libraries were made using listed TCR primers. From the PCR reads, TCRdb called clonotypes with MiXCR, one entry per CDR3 protein. The profile shows about 40,000 distinct CDR3 sequences, about 24% of them singletons. This clonotype is categorized as medium-sized. The antigen is undetermined. This clonotype was obtained from a human donor in good health. Some libraries in this study had Jurkat cell RNA spiked in. The chain uses TRBV5-6 and TRBJ2-3; TRBD2 agrees at 7 bases. Material for sequencing was naive CD8+ T cells from blood, with Jurkat cell RNA spiked in. Subset denoted: FACS-sorted CD8+CD4-CCR7+CD45RA+ naive T cells. The CDR3 region has the DNA TGTGCCAGCAGCTTAGCGGGAAGCACAGATACGCAGTATTTT. Encoded protein: CASSLAGSTDTQYF.